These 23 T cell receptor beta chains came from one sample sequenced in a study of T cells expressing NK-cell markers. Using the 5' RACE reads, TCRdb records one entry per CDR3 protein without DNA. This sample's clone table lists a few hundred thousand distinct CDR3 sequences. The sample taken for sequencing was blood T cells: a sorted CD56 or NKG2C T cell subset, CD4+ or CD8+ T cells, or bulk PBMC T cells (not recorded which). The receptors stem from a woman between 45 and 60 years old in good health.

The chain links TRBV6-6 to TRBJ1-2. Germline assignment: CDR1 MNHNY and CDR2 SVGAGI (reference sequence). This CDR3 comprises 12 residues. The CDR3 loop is CASSSTTVGYTF.

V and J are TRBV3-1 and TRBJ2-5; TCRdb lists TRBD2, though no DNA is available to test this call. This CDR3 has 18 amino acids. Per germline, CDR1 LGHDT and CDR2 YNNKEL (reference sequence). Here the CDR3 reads CASSPSASGRSYQETQYF.

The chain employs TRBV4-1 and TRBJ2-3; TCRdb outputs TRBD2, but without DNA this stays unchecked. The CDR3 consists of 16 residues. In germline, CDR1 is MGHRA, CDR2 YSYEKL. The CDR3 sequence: CASSQVRAVSTDTQYF.

The CDR3 reads CASSYALSGSAETQYF. V is TRBV5-1 and J is TRBJ2-5; TCRdb selects TRBD2, and the lack of DNA leaves this call unchecked. Germline V gene sequence: CDR1 SGHRS, CDR2 YFSETQ. This CDR3 is 16 amino acids long. The full variable domain, completed using reference TRBV5-1 and TRBJ2-5, is KAGVTQTPRYLIKTRGQQVTLSCSPISGHRSVSWYQQTPGQGLQFLFEYFSETQRNKGNFPGRFSGRQFSNSRSEMNVSTLELGDSALYLCASSYALSGSAETQYFGPGTRLLVL.

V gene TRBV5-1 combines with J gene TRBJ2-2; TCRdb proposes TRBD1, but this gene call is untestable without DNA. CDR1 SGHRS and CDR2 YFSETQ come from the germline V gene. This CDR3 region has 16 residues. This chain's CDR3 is CASSPYRRGDTGELFF.

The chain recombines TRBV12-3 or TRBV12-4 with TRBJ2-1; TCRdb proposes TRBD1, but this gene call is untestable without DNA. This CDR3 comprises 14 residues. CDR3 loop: CASSRDSLVNEQFF.

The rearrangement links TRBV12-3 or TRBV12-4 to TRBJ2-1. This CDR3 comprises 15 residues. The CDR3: CASSLSGGTYNEQFF.

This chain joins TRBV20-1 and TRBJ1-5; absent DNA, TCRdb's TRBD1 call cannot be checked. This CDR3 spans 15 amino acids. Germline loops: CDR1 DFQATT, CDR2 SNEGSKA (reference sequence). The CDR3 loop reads CSANTDRGSNQPQHF.

CDR3: CASSVAAEYSWGEQYF. The chain employs TRBV9 and TRBJ2-7; the TRBD1 assignment by TCRdb is unverifiable without DNA. Germline CDR1 and CDR2: SGDLS and YYNGEE. The CDR3 consists of 16 residues.

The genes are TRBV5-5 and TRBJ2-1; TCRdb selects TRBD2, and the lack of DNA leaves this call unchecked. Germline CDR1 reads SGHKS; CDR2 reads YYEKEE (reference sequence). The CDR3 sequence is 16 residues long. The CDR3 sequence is CASSLGIGTRINEQFF.

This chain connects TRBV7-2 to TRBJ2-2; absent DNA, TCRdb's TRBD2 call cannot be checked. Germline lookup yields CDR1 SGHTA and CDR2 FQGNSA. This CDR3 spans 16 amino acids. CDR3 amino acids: CASSLTPAGNTGELFF.

The CDR3 protein is CASSEDYENTGELFF. This rearrangement joins TRBV10-1 to TRBJ2-2; lacking DNA, the TRBD2 call made by TCRdb goes unchecked. Germline lookup yields CDR1 WNHNN and CDR2 SYGVQD (reference sequence). This CDR3 has 15 amino acids.

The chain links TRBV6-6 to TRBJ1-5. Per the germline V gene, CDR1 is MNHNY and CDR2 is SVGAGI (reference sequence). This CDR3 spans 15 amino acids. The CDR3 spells CASRPSAVSNQPQHF.

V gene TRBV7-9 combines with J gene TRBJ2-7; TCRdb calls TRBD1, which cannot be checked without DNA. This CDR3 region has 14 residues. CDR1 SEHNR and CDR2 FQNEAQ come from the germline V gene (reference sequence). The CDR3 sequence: CASIKDTLSYEQYF.

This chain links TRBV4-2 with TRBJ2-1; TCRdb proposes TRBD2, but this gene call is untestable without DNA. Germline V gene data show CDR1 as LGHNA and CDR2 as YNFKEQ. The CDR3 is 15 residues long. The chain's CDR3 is CASSRLAGDDNEQFF.

The CDR3 region is CASSLLGAYNSPLHF. The chain uses TRBV12-3 or TRBV12-4 and TRBJ1-6; TCRdb names TRBD1, which stays unverified in the absence of DNA. The CDR3 is 15 residues long.

CDR3 region: CAGQGPEAYEQYF. The rearrangement joins TRBV6-1 to TRBJ2-7; the TCRdb call, TRBD1, lacks DNA for checking. Germline values: CDR1 MNHNS, CDR2 SASEGT. The CDR3 is made up of 13 amino acids.

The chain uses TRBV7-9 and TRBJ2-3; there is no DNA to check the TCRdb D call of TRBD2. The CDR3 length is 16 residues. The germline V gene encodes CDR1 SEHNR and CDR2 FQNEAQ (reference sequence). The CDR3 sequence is CASSFGSGTSTDTQYF.

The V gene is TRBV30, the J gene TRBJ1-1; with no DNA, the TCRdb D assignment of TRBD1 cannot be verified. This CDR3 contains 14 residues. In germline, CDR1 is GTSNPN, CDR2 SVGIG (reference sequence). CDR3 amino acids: CAWASGTRETEAFF.

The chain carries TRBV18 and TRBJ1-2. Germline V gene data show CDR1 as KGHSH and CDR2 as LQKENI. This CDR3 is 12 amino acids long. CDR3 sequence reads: CASSHSYYGYTF.

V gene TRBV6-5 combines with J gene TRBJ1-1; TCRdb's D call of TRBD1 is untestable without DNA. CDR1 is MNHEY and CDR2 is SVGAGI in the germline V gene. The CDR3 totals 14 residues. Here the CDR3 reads CASRRGASNTEAFF.

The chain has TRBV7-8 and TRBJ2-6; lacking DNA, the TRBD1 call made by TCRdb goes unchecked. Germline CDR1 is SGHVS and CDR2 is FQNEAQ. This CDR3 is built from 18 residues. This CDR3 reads CASSSPGTALSGANVLTF.

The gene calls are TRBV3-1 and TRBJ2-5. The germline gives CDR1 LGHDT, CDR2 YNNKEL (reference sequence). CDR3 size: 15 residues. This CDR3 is CASSHLWVQKETQYF.